One and the same sample provided the 25 T cell receptor beta chains below, sequenced in a study of T cell responses to AZD1222 COVID-19 vaccine. TCRdb's copy holds only in-frame clones and misses some; the assay was immunoSEQ multiplex PCR. The sample lists tens of thousands of clones; 88% were seen once. Specimen: peripheral blood, collected on day 0 of AZD1222 vaccination. These receptors were collected from an adult in good health.

The chain joins TRBV29-1 to TRBJ1-6, with D tentatively TRBD1 (6 bases). The germline gives CDR1 SQVTM, CDR2 ANQGSEA. The CDR3 spans 13 residues. The V gene lost 7 bases and the J gene lost 7 bases, with 14 bases spanning the gap. CDR3 nucleotide sequence: TGCAGCGGGAGGGACAATTGGAATTCACCCCTCCACTTT. Its translation: CSGRDNWNSPLHF.

The chain joins TRBV19 to TRBJ2-5; 7 nucleotides align to TRBD2. The CDR3 contains 14 residues. Germline V gene data show CDR1 as LNHDA and CDR2 as SQIVND (reference sequence). V gave up 3 bases and J gave up 5 bases; unmatched junction bases: 6. Here the CDR3 reads CASSMEGRVETQYF. The CDR3 bases are TGTGCCAGTAGTATGGAGGGGAGGGTGGAGACCCAGTACTTC.

The chain links TRBV6-5 to TRBJ2-4; 8 bases line up with TRBD2. V gave up 6 bases and J gave up 7 bases; unmatched junction bases: 11. In germline, CDR1 is MNHEY, CDR2 SVGAGI. The CDR3 sequence is 15 residues long. CDR3 protein: CASSLEGGGRNIQYF. The CDR3 region has the DNA TGTGCCAGCAGCCTAGAGGGGGGCGGGAGGAACATTCAGTACTTC.

This clone is judged medium-sized. The chain combines TRBV6-2 or TRBV6-3 with TRBJ2-1; unclear D gene. The CDR3 loop spans 16 amino acids. Germline V gives CDR1 MNHEY, CDR2 SVGEGT. Trimming cost V 2 bases and J 5 bases, with 16 bases left between them. CDR3: CASSYGDAGPNNEQFF. CDR3 coding DNA: TGTGCCAGCAGTTACGGGGATGCCGGTCCAAACAATGAGCAGTTCTTC.

The J gene is TRBJ1-1, the V gene TRBV20-1; maybe TRBD1 (6 bases). The CDR3 spans 11 residues. Trimming took off 0 bases at V and 14 bases at J, with 13 bases between the two ends. Germline V gene sequence: CDR1 DFQATT, CDR2 SNEGSKA (reference sequence). CDR3 protein: CSARDRGGWFF. CDR3 nucleotides: TGCAGTGCTAGAGATCGAGGGGGGTGGTTCTTT.

This chain connects TRBV5-5 to TRBJ2-1; 10 bases align to TRBD2. V was pared by 5 bases and J by 10 bases, with 9 bases of the junction left unmatched. This CDR3 is built from 14 residues. The germline CDR1 and CDR2 sequences are SGHKS and YYEKEE (reference sequence). DNA for the CDR3: TGTGCCAGCAGTCGGACTAGCGGAGGGGGGGAGCAGTTCTTC. Amino acids: CASSRTSGGGEQFF.

The V call is TRBV19, the J call TRBJ2-1; either TRBD1 or TRBD2 may fit D (5 bases each). Germline V gene data show CDR1 as LNHDA and CDR2 as SQIVND (reference sequence). This CDR3 has 14 amino acids. The V end was cut by 5 bases, the J end by 5 bases, with 13 bases between. CDR3 coding DNA: TGTGCCAGTAGTTCGTGGGGGATGAACAATGAGCAGTTCTTC. Protein product: CASSSWGMNNEQFF.

This clone has a handful of counts. The chain combines TRBV7-8 with TRBJ2-3; a possible D gene is TRBD1 (6 bases). The CDR3 runs to 15 residues. Per germline, CDR1 SGHVS and CDR2 FQNEAQ. Trimming left V 7 bases short and J 5 bases short, with 19 bases between. The CDR3 region has the DNA TGTGCCAGCACCAGCAGGGGTGCTGAGGGAGATACGCAGTATTTT. Protein: CASTSRGAEGDTQYF. Together with reference TRBV7-8 and TRBJ2-3, the CDR3 gives the full variable domain: GAGVSQSPRYKVAKRGQDVALRCDPISGHVSLFWYQQALGQGPEFLTYFQNEAQLDKSGLPSDRFFAERPEGSVSTLKIQRTQQEDSAVYLCASTSRGAEGDTQYFGPGTRLTVL.

This chain links TRBV7-9 with TRBJ2-1; TRBD2 matches 8 bases. CDR3 length equals 16 residues. CDR1 and CDR2 (germline): SEHNR, FQNEAQ (reference sequence). With V trimmed by 5 bases and J by 12 bases, 18 bases remained unmatched. The CDR3 coding sequence is TGTGCCAGCAGCCAGGTTTACGGGAGGGCCGATGCGGGGCAGTTCTTC. It yields the protein CASSQVYGRADAGQFF.

The V and J genes are TRBV24-1 and TRBJ2-3; D uncertain. Trimming pared 5 bases from V and 1 base from J, leaving 6 bases between. The CDR3 runs 13 residues. The V gene's germline CDR1 is KGHDR and CDR2 SFDVKD. CDR3 sequence reads: CATSGGGTDTQYF. The CDR3, as DNA: TGTGCCACCAGTGGTGGCGGCACAGATACGCAGTATTTT.

The V call is TRBV7-2, the J call TRBJ1-6; 8 nucleotides agree with TRBD1. With 5 bases clipped from V and 5 bases from J, the junction kept 8 bases outside the gene matches. This CDR3 contains 16 residues. Per the germline V gene, CDR1 is SGHTA and CDR2 is FQGNSA. The CDR3 sequence: CASSVRGRRNNSPLHF. The CDR3 DNA is TGTGCCAGCAGCGTCAGGGGGCGAAGGAATAATTCACCCCTCCACTTT.

V usage is TRBV4-3 and J usage is TRBJ2-1, with 9 nucleotides matching TRBD2. The CDR3 contains 16 residues. The V gene end was trimmed by 0 bases and the J gene end by 3 bases; junction bases not matched to a gene: 3. From germline, CDR1 is LGHNA and CDR2 YSLEER. In DNA form, the CDR3 reads TGCGCCAGCAGCCAAGAACTGACTAGCGGCTACAATGAGCAGTTCTTC. Translating it yields CASSQELTSGYNEQFF.

This sequence joins TRBV7-3 and TRBJ1-1, with 10 bases aligning to TRBD1. CDR3 size: 14 residues. J lost 11 bases, V lost 1 base, and 7 bases had no gene match. CDR1 SGHTA and CDR2 FQGTGA come from the germline V gene. In DNA, the CDR3 is TGTGCCAGCAGCTTAAGCCCCGGGACAGGGGTCGCTTTCTTT. Encoded protein: CASSLSPGTGVAFF.

In its sample, this clone was seen once. V is TRBV6-5 and J is TRBJ2-2; D not certain. Germline CDR1 MNHEY, CDR2 SVGAGI. V lost 2 bases and J lost 1, with 8 bases in between. The length of the CDR3 is 15 residues. CDR3 amino acids: CASSYQAMNTGELFF. The CDR3 DNA reads as TGTGCCAGCAGTTACCAGGCGATGAACACCGGGGAGCTGTTTTTT.

V usage is TRBV7-2 and J usage is TRBJ2-1, with 8 bases that match TRBD1. J gave up 7 bases and V 5 bases, and 7 bases lay outside the gene matches. Per germline, CDR1 SGHTA and CDR2 FQGNSA. The CDR3 extends over 14 amino acids. The CDR3: CASSLLTGGNEQFF. The CDR3 DNA reads as TGTGCCAGCAGCCTACTAACAGGGGGGAATGAGCAGTTCTTC. The entire variable domain, with the rest obtained from reference TRBV7-2 and TRBJ2-1, is as follows: GAGVSQSPSNKVTEKGKDVELRCDPISGHTALYWYRQSLGQGLEFLIYFQGNSAPDKSGLPSDRFSAERTGGSVSTLTIQRTQQEDSAVYLCASSLLTGGNEQFFGPGTRLTVL.

This chain joins TRBV7-2 and TRBJ2-7; 12 nucleotides agree with TRBD2. The CDR3 totals 14 residues. Per germline, CDR1 SGHTA and CDR2 FQGNSA. Trimming took 5 bases from V and 7 from J; bases not matched to a gene: 6. This CDR3 is CASSPTSGRWEQYF. For the CDR3, the DNA is TGTGCCAGCAGCCCGACTAGCGGGAGATGGGAGCAGTACTTC.

The rearrangement uses TRBV5-1 and TRBJ2-3, with a tentative D call TRBD2 (5 bases). Between the trimmed V and J ends, which lost 0 bases and 4 bases, there was a span of 12 bases. CDR3 length equals 15 residues. Per germline, CDR1 SGHRS and CDR2 YFSETQ. The CDR3 protein is CASSLGEGVADTQYF. The CDR3 DNA reads TGCGCCAGCAGCTTGGGTGAGGGAGTGGCAGATACGCAGTATTTT.

The chain joins TRBV2 to TRBJ2-3, with 11 bases that match TRBD2. Germline lookup yields CDR1 SNHLY and CDR2 FYNNEI. The CDR3 is 16 residues long. The V segment lost 6 bases and the J segment 2 bases; nucleotides outside the gene matches: 7. The CDR3 nucleotides are TGTGCCAGCAGCGAGGGACTAGCGGTATACACAGATACGCAGTATTTT. Protein: CASSEGLAVYTDTQYF.

V gene TRBV7-9 combines with J gene TRBJ1-1; maybe TRBD1 (5 bases). This CDR3 comprises 14 residues. Germline CDR1 is SEHNR and CDR2 is FQNEAQ (reference sequence). Trimming cost V 5 bases and J 0 bases, with 10 bases left between them. The CDR3 sequence is CASSTGRLNTEAFF. The CDR3 region has the DNA TGTGCCAGCAGCACAGGAAGGCTGAACACTGAAGCTTTCTTT.

The chain has TRBV9 and TRBJ2-3, with TRBD2 identical over 9 bases. The length of the CDR3 is 16 residues. Germline CDR1 and CDR2: SGDLS and YYNGEE. V lost 0 bases to trimming and J lost 2 bases; unmatched junction nucleotides: 4. The CDR3 reads CASSVGAGGLTDTQYF. The CDR3 nucleotides read TGTGCCAGCAGCGTAGGGGCGGGAGGGCTCACAGATACGCAGTATTTT.

The V call is TRBV5-1, the J call TRBJ1-1; 8 nucleotides line up with TRBD1. The CDR3 contains 13 residues. Germline V gene data show CDR1 as SGHRS and CDR2 as YFSETQ. V trimming: 4 bases; J trimming: 5 bases; junction bases outside the gene matches: 4. The CDR3 DNA follows: TGCGCCAGCAGCCCAGGGGGCCGGACTGAAGCTTTCTTT. The encoded protein is CASSPGGRTEAFF.

This sequence joins TRBV7-8 and TRBJ1-6; no firm D call. Per the germline V gene, CDR1 is SGHVS and CDR2 is FQNEAQ. V was clipped by 5 bases and J by 7 bases, with 18 bases between them. The CDR3 is made up of 16 amino acids. CDR3 DNA sequence: TGTGCCAGCAGCCAAAAGGAGACAAATTCAAATTCACCCCTCCACTTT. Its protein product is CASSQKETNSNSPLHF.

Turning to this clone: This sample also contains other DNA sequences that code for the same CDR3. The chain has TRBV2 and TRBJ2-7; TRBD2 aligns across 10 bases. The CDR3 runs 16 residues. In germline, CDR1 is SNHLY, CDR2 FYNNEI. With V trimmed by 7 bases and J by 2 bases, 11 bases remained unmatched. The CDR3 DNA sequence: TGTGCCAGCAATGGCCTAGCGGGAGAGTTCGCCTACGAGCAGTACTTC. It encodes CASNGLAGEFAYEQYF.

This rearrangement joins TRBV19 to TRBJ2-7, with D perhaps TRBD2 (6 bases). Germline lookup yields CDR1 LNHDA and CDR2 SQIVND (reference sequence). Trimming pared 6 bases from V and 4 bases from J, leaving 10 bases between. The CDR3 loop spans 12 amino acids. CDR3 nucleotides: TGTGCCAGTAGCTCTGGAGGGTACGAGCAGTACTTC. Translation gives CASSSGGYEQYF.

The J gene is TRBJ2-5, the V gene TRBV5-3, with 9 bases lining up with TRBD2. TRBV5-3 is known as an ORF, though its function is uncertain. The CDR3 runs to 15 residues. V was pared by 2 bases and J by 3 bases, with 5 bases of the junction left unmatched. This CDR3 is CARSFARLAEETQYF. CDR3 bases: TGTGCCAGAAGCTTTGCGAGACTAGCGGAAGAGACCCAGTACTTC.